The 29 T cell receptor beta chains below were found in one sample sequenced in a study of cytomegalovirus exposure and HLA in healthy donors (TCRdb year 2017). Libraries were prepared through the immunoSEQ multiplex PCR assay. For the multiplex PCR, a mixture combining 60 forward primers for TCR Vbeta segments and 13 reverse primers for TCR Jbeta segments was used. Held by TCRdb, this immuneACCESS table contains in-frame sequences only and omits some clones. Under half of the omission traces to an unresolved V gene where checked; the cause of the rest is unknown. The sample data list 100,000 to 150,000 clones, and 77% of these were observed just once. 4.2% of the sample is in the top ten clones. Material: PBMCs. The receptor source for this set is a male donor in good health and CMV-seropositive.

This clone was detected only a few times. This chain joins TRBV27 and TRBJ2-2, with a weak D call TRBD1 (5 bases). The CDR3 has 15 residues. Looked up from germline, CDR1 is MNHEY and CDR2 is SMNVEV (reference sequence). With 3 bases removed from V and 2 bases from J, the gap between germline ends came to 10 bases. The CDR3 DNA reads as TGTGCCAGCAGTTTGGTAGGGGCAAACACCGGGGAGCTGTTTTTT. Amino acids: CASSLVGANTGELFF.

The V gene is TRBV6-5, the J gene TRBJ1-6; 9 bases agree with TRBD1. Germline lookup yields CDR1 MNHEY and CDR2 SVGAGI. CDR3 length equals 13 residues. V dropped 6 bases and J dropped 7; count of bases not matched to a gene: 1. CDR3 coding DNA: TGTGCCAGCAGCGGGACAGGGAATTCACCCCTCCACTTT. Its protein product is CASSGTGNSPLHF.

The chain employs TRBV7-2 and TRBJ2-1; weak D call: TRBD2 (6 bases). The CDR3 runs 16 residues. V dropped 4 bases and J dropped 5 bases, with 18 bases sitting between them. Looked up from germline, CDR1 is SGHTA and CDR2 is FQGNSA. The CDR3 sequence: CASSSHRASENNEQFF. The CDR3 nucleotides read TGTGCCAGCAGCTCTCACCGGGCTAGCGAGAACAATGAGCAGTTCTTC.

The V and J genes are TRBV2 and TRBJ2-1, with D possibly matching TRBD1 (6 bases). Germline CDR1 reads SNHLY; CDR2 reads FYNNEI. V was shortened by 1 base and J by 2 bases, with 12 bases between the two germline ends. The CDR3 loop spans 16 amino acids. CDR3 sequence reads: CASSEVGTRTYNEQFF. CDR3 in DNA: TGTGCCAGCAGTGAAGTAGGGACAAGGACCTACAATGAGCAGTTCTTC.

This clone was detected once. J is TRBJ1-3 and V is TRBV5-1; 7 bases match TRBD1. CDR1 is SGHRS and CDR2 is YFSETQ in the germline V gene. Losses at the gene ends were 4 bases for V and 4 bases for J; bases not matched to a gene: 11. CDR3 size: 16 residues. This chain's CDR3 is CASSQVSGQTGNTIYF. CDR3 coding DNA: TGCGCCAGCAGCCAAGTCTCGGGACAGACGGGAAACACCATATATTTT.

The chain joins TRBV28 to TRBJ2-2; TRBD1 aligns across 7 bases. Trimming took 4 bases from V and 5 from J; bases not matched to a gene: 7. The CDR3 is made up of 15 amino acids. Germline values: CDR1 MDHEN, CDR2 SYDVKM. This chain's CDR3 is CASSSTGLQTGELFF. The CDR3 nucleotides read TGTGCCAGCAGTTCGACAGGGCTCCAGACCGGGGAGCTGTTTTTT.

This sequence joins TRBV9 and TRBJ1-2, with TRBD1 matching 8 bases. The CDR3 is 14 residues long. CDR1 is SGDLS, CDR2 YYNGEE, per germline. J gave up 5 bases and V 4 bases, and 7 bases lay outside the gene matches. Here the CDR3 reads CASSRQGLEYGYTF. The CDR3 nucleotides read TGTGCCAGCAGCAGACAGGGGCTGGAGTATGGCTACACCTTC.

This clone showed up just a few times. This rearrangement joins TRBV2 to TRBJ1-2; TRBD1 is a possible D gene (6 bases). CDR1 SNHLY and CDR2 FYNNEI come from the germline V gene. The CDR3 covers 13 residues. V was pared by 6 bases and J by 2 bases, with 10 bases between. As DNA, the CDR3 is TGTGCCAGCAGGGAACAGGGAAACTATGGCTACACCTTC. Translating it yields CASREQGNYGYTF.

The chain has TRBV6-5 and TRBJ2-7; 11 positions match TRBD1. The CDR3 consists of 15 residues. In germline, CDR1 is MNHEY, CDR2 SVGAGI. V was clipped by 5 bases and J by 4 bases; unmatched bases: 7. The CDR3 DNA follows: TGTGCCAGCAGTGTCGGGACAGGGGGAGGATACGAGCAGTACTTC. It encodes CASSVGTGGGYEQYF.

The chain carries TRBV5-6 and TRBJ2-7, with D possibly being TRBD2 (5 bases). This CDR3 contains 16 residues. V was clipped by 0 bases and J by 0 bases, with 13 bases between them. Germline-derived CDR1 and CDR2 are SGHDT and YYEEEE. As DNA, the CDR3 is TGTGCCAGCAGCTTGGTTGTTCCGGGGATCTCCTACGAGCAGTACTTC. It codes for CASSLVVPGISYEQYF. The variable domain in full, completed from reference TRBV5-6 and TRBJ2-7, reads DAGVTQSPTHLIKTRGQQVTLRCSPKSGHDTVSWYQQALGQGPQFIFQYYEEEERQRGNFPDRFSGHQFPNYSSELNVNALLLGDSALYLCASSLVVPGISYEQYFGPGTRLTVT.

The chain links TRBV5-1 to TRBJ1-4; D might be TRBD1 (6 bases). The CDR3 spans 18 residues. In germline, CDR1 is SGHRS, CDR2 YFSETQ. V gave up 2 bases and J gave up 0 bases, with 17 bases separating them. CDR3 coding DNA: TGCGCCAGCAGCTTCTGGGACAATAGGAGATCAACTAATGAAAAACTGTTTTTT. Its translation: CASSFWDNRRSTNEKLFF.

The rearrangement uses TRBV5-6 and TRBJ2-1; D is perhaps TRBD1 (6 bases). The CDR3 consists of 14 residues. CDR1 SGHDT and CDR2 YYEEEE come from the germline V gene. Trimming took 0 bases from V and 8 from J, leaving 12 bases between them. The CDR3 nucleotides are TGTGCCAGCAGCTTGGGGGGGCGGTCGGATGAGCAGTTCTTC. Translated: CASSLGGRSDEQFF.

This clone has only one observation. One junction end does not reproduce the germline sequence, and a read error may be involved. The chain is built from TRBV7-9 and TRBJ2-2, with TRBD1 as a possible D gene (5 bases). CDR1 and CDR2 (germline): SEHNR, FQNEAQ (reference sequence). The CDR3 totals 15 residues. The CDR3 DNA sequence: TGTTCCAGCAGCCCACCGCAGGGAATCCCCGGGGAGCTGTTTTTT. It is translated as CSSSPPQGIPGELFF. Full variable domain (rest looked up from reference TRBV7-9 and TRBJ2-2): DTGVSQNPRHKITKRGQNVTFRCDPISEHNRLYWYRQTLGQGPEFLTYFQNEAQLEKSRLLSDRFSAERPKGSFSTLEIQRTEQGDSAMYLCSSSPPQGIPGELFFGEGSRLTVL.

J is TRBJ2-7 and V is TRBV5-1; 7 bases fit TRBD2. V was clipped by 1 base and J by 7 bases; unmatched bases: 8. Germline V gene sequence: CDR1 SGHRS, CDR2 YFSETQ. This CDR3 region has 14 residues. CDR3 protein: CASSLRSGAEEQYF. Here the CDR3 DNA reads TGCGCCAGCAGCTTGAGGAGCGGGGCCGAAGAGCAGTACTTC.

A word on this clone: One end of the junction does not line up with germline, which may come from a read error. This rearrangement joins TRBV7-3 to TRBJ2-6; 9 bases align to TRBD1. The germline V gene has CDR1 SGHTA and CDR2 FQGTGA. The CDR3 length is 16 residues. The chain's CDR3 is CASSLRTGAGANGLTF. Written as DNA, the CDR3 is TGTGCCAGCAGCTTACGGACAGGGGCTGGGGCCAACGGCCTGACTTTC.

CDR3 sequence (DNA): TGTGCCAGCAGCGAACAGCTGCCTAATTCACCCCTCCACTTT. It specifies CASSEQLPNSPLHF. This chain links TRBV6-5 with TRBJ1-6; D is uncertain. V shed 6 bases and J shed 6 bases, with 12 bases lying between them. Germline lookup yields CDR1 MNHEY and CDR2 SVGAGI. This CDR3 contains 14 residues.

The chain is built from TRBV5-1 and TRBJ1-2, with D possibly matching TRBD1 (6 bases). V lost 5 bases and J lost 7, with 12 bases in between. The V gene's germline CDR1 is SGHRS and CDR2 YFSETQ. The CDR3 is made up of 12 amino acids. The CDR3 loop reads CASSGTQRGYTF. CDR3 sequence (DNA): TGCGCCAGCAGTGGGACACAACGTGGCTACACCTTC.

Remarks on this clone: One end of the junction does not line up with germline, which may come from a read error. The J gene is TRBJ1-2, the V gene TRBV6-5, with D possibly being TRBD1 (6 bases). The CDR3 totals 14 residues. Germline V gene sequence: CDR1 MNHEY, CDR2 SVGAGI. CDR3 region: CAGSRDTSYGGYTF. The CDR3 DNA reads TGTGCCGGCAGTCGGGACACCTCCTACGGTGGCTACACCTTC.

The chain employs TRBV7-2 and TRBJ2-5, with D perhaps matching TRBD1 (6 bases). Trimming took off 5 bases at V and 5 bases at J, with 21 bases between the two ends. The CDR3 is made up of 16 amino acids. Germline CDR1 SGHTA, CDR2 FQGNSA. CDR3 DNA sequence: TGTGCCAGCAGCCGCTACCTTACAGGGTTGGAGGAGACCCAGTACTTC. Its translation is CASSRYLTGLEETQYF.

This clone was picked up a small number of times. V gene TRBV25-1 combines with J gene TRBJ2-1; tentatively, D is TRBD2 (5 bases). From germline, CDR1 is MGHDK and CDR2 SYGVNS. V was shortened by 6 bases and J by 1 base, with 13 bases between the two germline ends. The CDR3 is made up of 15 amino acids. DNA for the CDR3: TGTGCCAGCAGGGAGGACTTTAAGTCCTACAATGAGCAGTTCTTC. Translating gives CASREDFKSYNEQFF.

This clone occurred a few times. The CDR3: CASGLAFSTDTQYF. DNA of the CDR3: TGTGCCAGCGGTCTAGCGTTTAGCACAGATACGCAGTATTTT. This sequence joins TRBV28 and TRBJ2-3, with D possibly being TRBD2 (6 bases). V gave up 8 bases and J gave up 0 bases, with 12 bases separating them. This CDR3 contains 14 residues. The germline gives CDR1 MDHEN, CDR2 SYDVKM. The full variable domain, with the rest looked up from reference TRBV28 and TRBJ2-3, is DVKVTQSSRYLVKRTGEKVFLECVQDMDHENMFWYRQDPGLGLRLIYFSYDVKMKEKGDIPEGYSVSREKKERFSLILESASTNQTSMYLCASGLAFSTDTQYFGPGTRLTVL.

J is TRBJ2-7 and V is TRBV6-1, with D hard to call. The CDR3 sequence is 12 residues long. CDR1 is MNHNS and CDR2 is SASEGT in the germline V gene. The V end lost 2 bases, the J end lost 6 bases, and 8 bases lay between the germline ends. The CDR3 nucleotides read TGTGCCAGCAGTGAACCTAGGAGCGAGCAGTACTTC. Protein: CASSEPRSEQYF.

This clone has a handful of counts. V is TRBV30 and J is TRBJ2-2, with no clear D. CDR1 is GTSNPN and CDR2 is SVGIG in the germline V gene (reference sequence). The CDR3 loop spans 13 amino acids. V was shortened by 0 bases and J by 7 bases, with 9 bases between the two germline ends. CDR3 sequence (DNA): TGTGCCTGGAGTGTACCAGTTGACGGGGAGCTGTTTTTT. Translated, it gives CAWSVPVDGELFF.

The chain joins TRBV28 to TRBJ1-4; 7 bases map to TRBD1. Germline V gene sequence: CDR1 MDHEN, CDR2 SYDVKM. The trim removed 0 bases at V and 5 bases at J, leaving 0 bases unmatched. CDR3 length equals 14 residues. The CDR3 nucleotides read TGTGCCAGCAGTTTATGGACAGGGAATGAAAAACTGTTTTTT. Encoded protein: CASSLWTGNEKLFF.

The chain combines TRBV6-5 with TRBJ2-7; 7 bases match TRBD1. With V trimmed by 5 bases and J by 4 bases, 14 bases remained unmatched. CDR1 and CDR2 (germline): MNHEY, SVGAGI. The CDR3 extends over 16 amino acids. CDR3 nucleotide sequence: TGTGCCAGCAGTAACTTTGGGGCAGGGGGTTCGTACGAGCAGTACTTC. This gives the protein CASSNFGAGGSYEQYF.

The chain employs TRBV29-1 and TRBJ1-1; 7 bases match TRBD1. CDR1 and CDR2 from the germline V gene are SQVTM and ANQGSEA. This CDR3 spans 16 amino acids. The junction had 19 bases not matched to a gene; V was cut back by 8 bases and J by 4 bases. CDR3 sequence: CSSLGGPAGGITEAFF. Written as DNA, the CDR3 is TGCAGCTCGCTAGGCGGGCCCGCAGGGGGGATCACTGAAGCTTTCTTT.

This sequence joins TRBV5-1 and TRBJ2-7; D possibly corresponds to TRBD2 (5 bases). The CDR3 is 14 residues long. Trimming took off 0 bases at V and 5 bases at J, with 12 bases between the two ends. Germline CDR1 and CDR2: SGHRS and YFSETQ. The DNA for the CDR3 is TGCGCCAGCAGCTTGGTGGGTACTAGGGACGAGCAGTACTTC. Its protein is CASSLVGTRDEQYF.

V and J are TRBV6-1 and TRBJ2-4, with 8 bases identical to TRBD1. J gave up 4 bases and V 5 bases, and 7 bases lay outside the gene matches. CDR1 MNHNS and CDR2 SASEGT come from the germline V gene. The CDR3 totals 15 residues. The CDR3, as DNA: TGTGCCAGCAGTCCGCTGACAGGGGTAAAAAACATTCAGTACTTC. This translates into CASSPLTGVKNIQYF.

This chain links TRBV14 with TRBJ2-7; 10 bases are a match to TRBD2. Trimming took 0 bases from V and 7 from J; bases not matched to a gene: 9. The length of the CDR3 is 16 residues. CDR1 SGHDN and CDR2 FVKESK come from the germline V gene. The CDR3: CASSQDLLAGGSEQYF. The CDR3 region has the DNA TGTGCCAGCAGCCAAGATCTATTAGCGGGGGGCTCGGAGCAGTACTTC.